This T cell receptor beta chain was documented in a study of CD8 T cells in ankylosing spondylitis. General observations from the study: Disease-associated clones were reportedly significantly overrepresented in matched ankylosing spondylitis synovial fluid. Made up of fewer than 10 highly homologous variants, a TCR beta motif appeared characteristic of ankylosing spondylitis blood.

Each CDR3 protein is one row after TCRdb ran MiXCR on the 5' RACE reads. This table holds about 200,000 distinct CDR3 sequences, 9.5% to 15% found once. This clonotype has a count of ten or more. Its target is unknown. The TCR comes from a male donor with ankylosing spondylitis or in good health (not recorded which). Sequencing input: blood, either unsorted or a sorted T cell fraction (not recorded which).

CDR3 in DNA: TGTGCCAGCAGTTCGGGCCTTAGCAATCAGCCCCAGCATTTT. It specifies CASSSGLSNQPQHF. V usage is TRBV12-3 or TRBV12-4 and J usage is TRBJ1-5; D unclear. Trimming shortened V by 4 bases and J by 0 bases, and 7 bases separated the two germline ends. This CDR3 has 14 amino acids.